The next 17 T cell receptor beta chains were all read from a single sample in a study of T cells in Graves' hyperthyroidism and ophthalmopathy. The CDR3 regions of TCR beta were amplified from RNA transcripts. During a first-round RT-PCR of the TCR CDR3, the HTBI primer set was used. Each CDR3 protein is one row after TCRdb ran MiXCR on the multiplex PCR reads. Of about 600,000 distinct CDR3 sequences listed, about 15% are singletons. Source material: blood. These receptors came from a woman between 45 and 60 years old with Graves' ophthalmopathy.

This clonotype came up many times. This sequence joins TRBV6-5 and TRBJ1-2, with D perhaps TRBD1 (6 bases). V was clipped by 2 bases and J by 8 bases, with 15 bases between them. Germline V CDR1 and CDR2: MNHEY, SVGAGI. The CDR3 totals 14 residues. The CDR3 here is CASSYGGASSGYTF. CDR3 coding DNA: TGTGCCAGCAGTTACGGGGGCGCTTCGTCCGGCTACACCTTC.

The CDR3 region is CASSYNRAPSSGANVLTF. The CDR3 DNA follows: TGTGCCAGCAGTTATAACAGGGCGCCATCCTCTGGGGCCAACGTCCTGACTTTC. This chain links TRBV6-5 with TRBJ2-6; a possible D gene is TRBD1 (6 bases). The germline V and J ends were trimmed by 3 bases and 0 bases, with 15 bases remaining between them. The CDR3 is 18 amino acids. Germline CDR1 is MNHEY and CDR2 is SVGAGI.

This clonotype has a handful of counts. This chain joins TRBV6-2 or TRBV6-3 and TRBJ2-1, with 7 positions matching TRBD1. The CDR3 runs to 15 residues. V shed 2 bases and J 0 bases; nucleotides not matched to a gene: 1. The germline V gene encodes CDR1 MNHEY and CDR2 SVGEGT. CDR3 protein: CASSYDRASYNEQFF. CDR3 in DNA: TGTGCCAGCAGTTACGACAGGGCCTCCTACAATGAGCAGTTCTTC.

This clonotype appeared many times. This chain links TRBV6-6 with TRBJ1-1, with D possibly TRBD1 on 5 matching bases. CDR3 size: 13 residues. With 2 bases removed from V and 6 bases from J, the gap between germline ends came to 10 bases. Germline CDR1 is MNHNY and CDR2 is SVGAGI (reference sequence). The DNA of the CDR3 is TGTGCCAGCAGTTACCCGGGGACCCCTGAAGCTTTCTTT. This sequence encodes CASSYPGTPEAFF.

This clonotype was seen more than once but under ten times. The chain uses TRBV9 and TRBJ1-3; D unclear. V was pared by 4 bases and J by 1 base, with 9 bases between. The CDR3 spans 14 residues. CDR1 and CDR2 (germline): SGDLS, YYNGEE. The CDR3, as DNA: TGTGCCAGCAGCCCCCGGGAGTCTGGAAACACCATATATTTT. Translation gives CASSPRESGNTIYF. Looking up the rest from reference TRBV9 and TRBJ1-3 gives the full variable domain: DSGVTQTPKHLITATGQRVTLRCSPRSGDLSVYWYQQSLDQGLQFLIQYYNGEERAKGNILERFSAQQFPDLHSELNLSSLELGDSALYFCASSPRESGNTIYFGEGSWLTVV.

This clonotype was recorded many times. The chain employs TRBV12-3 or TRBV12-4 and TRBJ1-5, with D unclear. This CDR3 is built from 15 residues. V gave up 1 base and J gave up 3 bases, with 10 bases separating them. For the CDR3, the DNA is TGTGCCAGCAGTTTAGAGAGCGGTCCCAATCAGCCCCAGCATTTT. Translation gives CASSLESGPNQPQHF.

The chain is built from TRBV27 and TRBJ2-5, with a tentative D call TRBD1 (5 bases). The V end lost 5 bases, the J end lost 4 bases, and 14 bases lay between the germline ends. Germline CDR1 reads MNHEY; CDR2 reads SMNVEV (reference sequence). The CDR3 covers 14 residues. CDR3: CASSIQGFGETQYF. In DNA form, the CDR3 reads TGTGCCAGCAGTATTCAGGGTTTTGGAGAGACCCAGTACTTC.

The chain recombines TRBV6-2 or TRBV6-3 with TRBJ1-2, with 7 bases matching TRBD1. This CDR3 has 14 residues. Trimming removed 5 bases from V and 6 bases from J; junction bases left unmatched: 9. Germline assignment: CDR1 MNHEY and CDR2 SVGEGT. As DNA, the CDR3 is TGTGCCAGCAGTCTTGGCAGGGGGGTCGATGGCTACACCTTC. Amino acid sequence: CASSLGRGVDGYTF.

The gene calls are TRBV20-1 and TRBJ1-1, with D unresolved. Germline V gene lookup returns CDR1 DFQATT and CDR2 SNEGSKA (reference sequence). This CDR3 comprises 13 residues. Trimming shortened V by 0 bases and J by 9 bases, and 14 bases separated the two germline ends. CDR3 region: CSARDASQTQAFF. The CDR3 coding sequence is TGCAGTGCTAGAGATGCGTCACAAACCCAAGCTTTCTTT.

This clonotype was observed a handful of times. This chain uses TRBV4-1 with TRBJ1-2; D possibly corresponds to TRBD1 (6 bases). Germline CDR1 reads MGHRA; CDR2 reads YSYEKL. Deletions cut 0 bases from V and 4 bases from J, with 12 bases between. The CDR3 totals 15 residues. CDR3 loop: CASSQDSQGSYGYTF. The CDR3 DNA reads as TGCGCCAGCAGCCAAGATTCGCAGGGGAGCTATGGCTACACCTTC.

The chain is built from TRBV18 and TRBJ2-7; 10 bases are a match to TRBD2. The CDR3 sequence is 19 residues long. The V gene end was trimmed by 2 bases and the J gene end by 5 bases; junction bases not matched to a gene: 18. CDR1 is KGHSH and CDR2 is LQKENI in the germline V gene. The CDR3 coding sequence is TGTGCCAGCTCACCATTGGACGGAGTGCTAGCGGGAGACGAGGACGAGCAGTACTTC. Amino acid sequence: CASSPLDGVLAGDEDEQYF. Drawing the rest from reference TRBV18 and TRBJ2-7, the complete variable domain is NAGVMQNPRHLVRRRGQEARLRCSPMKGHSHVYWYRQLPEEGLKFMVYLQKENIIDESGMPKERFSAEFPKEGPSILRIQQVVRGDSAAYFCASSPLDGVLAGDEDEQYFGPGTRLTVT.

The chain couples TRBV28 to TRBJ2-5; D call uncertain. Germline V lookup: CDR1 MDHEN, CDR2 SYDVKM. The CDR3 covers 13 residues. Trimming cost V 6 bases and J 4 bases, with 12 bases left between them. Here the CDR3 reads CASSELKPETQYF. The CDR3 coding sequence is TGTGCCAGCAGCGAGTTAAAGCCAGAGACCCAGTACTTC.

This clonotype has at least ten counts. The chain couples TRBV28 to TRBJ2-7; maybe TRBD2 (5 bases). In germline, CDR1 is MDHEN, CDR2 SYDVKM. This CDR3 is built from 15 residues. V was shortened by 7 bases and J by 5 bases, with 21 bases between the two germline ends. In DNA, the CDR3 is TGTGCCAGCAAGGATGGTGGAGGAGGCTCGCACGAGCAGTACTTC. Its translation is CASKDGGGGSHEQYF. The full variable domain, with the rest looked up from reference TRBV28 and TRBJ2-7, is DVKVTQSSRYLVKRTGEKVFLECVQDMDHENMFWYRQDPGLGLRLIYFSYDVKMKEKGDIPEGYSVSREKKERFSLILESASTNQTSMYLCASKDGGGGSHEQYFGPGTRLTVT.

This clonotype was counted only a few times. The chain combines TRBV28 with TRBJ2-1; possibly TRBD2 for D (6 bases). Per germline, CDR1 MDHEN and CDR2 SYDVKM. The CDR3 totals 17 residues. V was clipped by 5 bases and J by 3 bases, with 20 bases between them. The CDR3 reads CASSRPPGRFHYNEQFF. For the CDR3, the DNA is TGTGCCAGCAGTCGTCCGCCAGGGAGGTTTCACTACAATGAGCAGTTCTTC. The full variable domain, rest sourced from reference TRBV28 and TRBJ2-1, is DVKVTQSSRYLVKRTGEKVFLECVQDMDHENMFWYRQDPGLGLRLIYFSYDVKMKEKGDIPEGYSVSREKKERFSLILESASTNQTSMYLCASSRPPGRFHYNEQFFGPGTRLTVL.

This clonotype was seen repeatedly, ten times or more. The genes are TRBV30 and TRBJ1-2; D is ambiguous. Trimming took off 4 bases at V and 1 base at J, with 10 bases between the two ends. Per germline, CDR1 GTSNPN and CDR2 SVGIG (reference sequence). The CDR3 covers 13 residues. This chain's CDR3 is CAWTHDRNYGYTF. The CDR3 nucleotides are TGTGCCTGGACCCATGATCGTAACTATGGCTACACCTTC. Full variable domain (remainder filled in from reference TRBV30 and TRBJ1-2): SQTIHQWPATLVQPVGSPLSLECTVEGTSNPNLYWYRQAAGRGLQLLFYSVGIGQISSEVPQNLSASRPQDRQFILSSKKLLLSDSGFYLCAWTHDRNYGYTFGSGTRLTVV.

The rearrangement uses TRBV15 and TRBJ1-2, with D possibly matching TRBD1 (5 bases). V dropped 0 bases and J dropped 8 bases, with 10 bases sitting between them. Germline V gene sequence: CDR1 LNHNV, CDR2 YYDKDF (reference sequence). The CDR3 extends over 13 amino acids. The CDR3 coding sequence is TGTGCCACCAGCAGAGATAAACCAGGGGGCTACACCTTC. Protein sequence: CATSRDKPGGYTF. Drawing the rest from reference TRBV15 and TRBJ1-2, the complete variable domain is DAMVIQNPRYQVTQFGKPVTLSCSQTLNHNVMYWYQQKSSQAPKLLFHYYDKDFNNEADTPDNFQSRRPNTSFCFLDIRSPGLGDTAMYLCATSRDKPGGYTFGSGTRLTVV.

As concerns this clonotype: Being one base from a much bigger clone, this may be a read error. No conserved phenylalanine or tryptophan is present at the end of the CDR3, so a read error is the likely explanation. The CDR3 DNA is TGTGCCAGCAGACCCAGGGGGAAAGGCTACAATGAGCAGTTCCTC. It translates to CASRPRGKGYNEQFL. The chain uses TRBV7-8 and TRBJ2-1, with TRBD1 identical over 7 bases. J lost 3 bases, V lost 6 bases, and 8 bases had no gene match. This CDR3 has 15 amino acids. Germline V lookup: CDR1 SGHVS, CDR2 FQNEAQ.